The entry below gives a single T cell receptor (beta chain) sequence along with its context. Donors contributed one heparinised blood draw apiece, averaging about 110 mL. The entry originates in a study of beta chain features in type 1 diabetes. The V segment lost 0 bases and the J segment 0 bases; nucleotides outside the gene matches: 2. The germline V gene encodes CDR1 SGHTS and CDR2 YDEGEE. The CDR3 loop spans 16 amino acids. The isolated RNA, all of it, was reverse transcribed, so expressed TCRB transcripts were what got sequenced. Libraries were prepared by immunoSEQ multiplex PCR; TCRdb keeps only in-frame clonotypes and omits some of them. The repertoire holds about 180,000 clones, about 13% seen once, with about 0.66% in the top ten.

This TCR was sampled from a woman between 18 and 29 years old in good health. The sequenced sample was central memory CD4+ T cells from blood. The chain recombines TRBV5-8 with TRBJ1-5; 8 bases agree with TRBD1. In DNA, the CDR3 is TGTGCCAGCAGCTTGGGGACAGGGAATAGCAATCAGCCCCAGCATTTT. Translation: CASSLGTGNSNQPQHF.